The clone carrying this TCR beta chain was picked up a small number of times. No antigen is known for it. This entry belongs to a study of cytomegalovirus exposure and HLA in healthy donors. At the level of the study: Across 300 to 400 genotyped donors, around 80% landed in the Caucasian-associated ancestry cluster. Study findings and constraints: Later on, an analysis showed TCR association rates differing by HLA locus, with DRB1 the most and HLA-C the fewest. More clonal expansion characterized HLA-associated TCR beta chains than equally common others in a later analysis.

J lost 3 bases, V lost 0 bases, and 9 bases had no gene match. This CDR3 is 17 amino acids long. Germline-derived CDR1 and CDR2 are ENHRY and SYGVKD. With 60 Vbeta and 13 Jbeta primers, the PCR was carried out. Generated by immunoSEQ multiplex PCR, the TCRdb table keeps only in-frame clones and is missing some. The sample yields some 170,000 clones, about four fifths seen once. The material sequenced was PBMCs. The origin of this receptor is a young man in good health and CMV-seronegative. The gene calls are TRBV10-3 and TRBJ2-7, with TRBD1 matching 9 bases. The CDR3 DNA reads as TGTGCCATCAGTGAGTCGGAGGGGACAGGGTTATTCTACGAGCAGTACTTC. Amino acid sequence: CAISESEGTGLFYEQYF.